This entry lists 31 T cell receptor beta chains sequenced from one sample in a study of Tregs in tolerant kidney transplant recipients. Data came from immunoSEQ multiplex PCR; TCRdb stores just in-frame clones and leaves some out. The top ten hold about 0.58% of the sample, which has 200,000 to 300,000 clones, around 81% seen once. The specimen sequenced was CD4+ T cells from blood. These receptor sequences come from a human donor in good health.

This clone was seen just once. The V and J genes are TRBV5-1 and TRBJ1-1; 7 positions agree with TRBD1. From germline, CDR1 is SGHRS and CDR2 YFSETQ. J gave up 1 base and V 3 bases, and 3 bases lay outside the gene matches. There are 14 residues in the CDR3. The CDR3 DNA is TGCGCCAGCAGCTGGGGACAGCAGAACACTGAAGCTTTCTTT. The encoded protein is CASSWGQQNTEAFF.

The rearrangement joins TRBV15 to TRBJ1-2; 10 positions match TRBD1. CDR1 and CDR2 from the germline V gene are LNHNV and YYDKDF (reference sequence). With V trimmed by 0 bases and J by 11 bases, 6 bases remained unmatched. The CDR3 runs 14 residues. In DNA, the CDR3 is TGTGCCACCAGCAGAGATGGAAGGACAGGGGGTTACACCTTC. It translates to CATSRDGRTGGYTF.

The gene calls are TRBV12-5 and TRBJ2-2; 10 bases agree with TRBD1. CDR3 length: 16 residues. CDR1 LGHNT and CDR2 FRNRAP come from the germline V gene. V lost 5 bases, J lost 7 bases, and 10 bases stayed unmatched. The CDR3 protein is CASGVGTGAGVGELFF. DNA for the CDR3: TGTGCTAGTGGTGTCGGGACAGGGGCGGGAGTCGGGGAGCTGTTTTTT.

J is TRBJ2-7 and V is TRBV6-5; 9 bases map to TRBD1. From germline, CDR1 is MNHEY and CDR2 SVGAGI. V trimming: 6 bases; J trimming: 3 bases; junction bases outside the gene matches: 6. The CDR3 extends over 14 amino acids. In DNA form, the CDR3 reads TGTGCCAGCAGCCACGGGACAGGGAGCTACGAGCAGTACTTC. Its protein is CASSHGTGSYEQYF.

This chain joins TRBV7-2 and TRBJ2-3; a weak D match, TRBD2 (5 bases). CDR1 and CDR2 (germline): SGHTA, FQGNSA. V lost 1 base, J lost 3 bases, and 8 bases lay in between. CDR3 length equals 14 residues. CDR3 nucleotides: TGTGCCAGCAGCTTAGGGACTGCTACAGATACGCAGTATTTT. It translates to CASSLGTATDTQYF. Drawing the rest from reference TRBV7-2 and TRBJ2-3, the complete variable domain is GAGVSQSPSNKVTEKGKDVELRCDPISGHTALYWYRQSLGQGLEFLIYFQGNSAPDKSGLPSDRFSAERTGGSVSTLTIQRTQQEDSAVYLCASSLGTATDTQYFGPGTRLTVL.

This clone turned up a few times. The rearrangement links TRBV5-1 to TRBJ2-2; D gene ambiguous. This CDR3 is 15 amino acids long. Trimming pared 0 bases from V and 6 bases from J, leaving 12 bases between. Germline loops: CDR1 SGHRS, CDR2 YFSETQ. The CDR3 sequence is CASSLDGQRAGELFF. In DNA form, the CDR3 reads TGCGCCAGCAGCTTGGATGGGCAACGGGCCGGGGAGCTGTTTTTT. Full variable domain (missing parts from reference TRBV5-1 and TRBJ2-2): KAGVTQTPRYLIKTRGQQVTLSCSPISGHRSVSWYQQTPGQGLQFLFEYFSETQRNKGNFPGRFSGRQFSNSRSEMNVSTLELGDSALYLCASSLDGQRAGELFFGEGSRLTVL.

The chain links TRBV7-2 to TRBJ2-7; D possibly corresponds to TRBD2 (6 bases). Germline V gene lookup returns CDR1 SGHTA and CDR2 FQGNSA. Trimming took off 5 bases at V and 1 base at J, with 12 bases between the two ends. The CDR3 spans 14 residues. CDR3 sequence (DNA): TGTGCCAGCAGCCCGAAGGGGAGGTCCTACGAGCAGTACTTC. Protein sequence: CASSPKGRSYEQYF.

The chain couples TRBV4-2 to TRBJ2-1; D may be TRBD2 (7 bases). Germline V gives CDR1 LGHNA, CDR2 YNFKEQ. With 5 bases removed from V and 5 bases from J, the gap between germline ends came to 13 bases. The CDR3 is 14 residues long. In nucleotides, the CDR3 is TGTGCCAGCAGCAGGGGGGGGGACGACAATGAGCAGTTCTTC. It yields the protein CASSRGGDDNEQFF.

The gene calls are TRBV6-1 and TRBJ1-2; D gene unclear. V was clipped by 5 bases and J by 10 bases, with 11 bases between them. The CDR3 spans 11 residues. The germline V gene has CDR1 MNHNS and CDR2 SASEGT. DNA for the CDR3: TGTGCCAGCAGTTATTTTGGTGACTACACCTTC. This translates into CASSYFGDYTF.

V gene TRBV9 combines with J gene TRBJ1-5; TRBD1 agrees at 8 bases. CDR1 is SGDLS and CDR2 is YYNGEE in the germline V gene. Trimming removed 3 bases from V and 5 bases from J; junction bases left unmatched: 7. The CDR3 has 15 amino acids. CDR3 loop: CASSETGAAYQPQHF. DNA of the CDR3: TGTGCCAGCAGCGAGACAGGGGCTGCCTATCAGCCCCAGCATTTT.

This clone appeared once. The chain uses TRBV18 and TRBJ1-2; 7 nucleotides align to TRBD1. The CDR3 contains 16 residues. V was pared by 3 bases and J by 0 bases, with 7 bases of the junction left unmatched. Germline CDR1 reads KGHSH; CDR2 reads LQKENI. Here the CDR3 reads CASSPAGGIANYGYTF. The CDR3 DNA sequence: TGTGCCAGCTCACCGGCAGGGGGGATAGCTAACTATGGCTACACCTTC. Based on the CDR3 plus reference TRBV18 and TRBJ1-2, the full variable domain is NAGVMQNPRHLVRRRGQEARLRCSPMKGHSHVYWYRQLPEEGLKFMVYLQKENIIDESGMPKERFSAEFPKEGPSILRIQQVVRGDSAAYFCASSPAGGIANYGYTFGSGTRLTVV.

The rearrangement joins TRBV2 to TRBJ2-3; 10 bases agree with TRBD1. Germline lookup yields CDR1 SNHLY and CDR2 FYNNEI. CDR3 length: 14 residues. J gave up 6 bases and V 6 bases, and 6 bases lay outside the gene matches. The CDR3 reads CASSPDRGMDTQYF. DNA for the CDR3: TGTGCCAGCAGCCCGGACAGGGGGATGGATACGCAGTATTTT.

CDR3 coding DNA: TGTGCCAGCAGCCGACTAGCGGGGGGCCAAGAGACCCAGTACTTC. Translation: CASSRLAGGQETQYF. The chain is built from TRBV6-5 and TRBJ2-5; 13 bases agree with TRBD2. This CDR3 has 15 amino acids. Trimming cost V 6 bases and J 1 base; bases outside gene matches: 2. Germline V CDR1 and CDR2: MNHEY, SVGAGI.

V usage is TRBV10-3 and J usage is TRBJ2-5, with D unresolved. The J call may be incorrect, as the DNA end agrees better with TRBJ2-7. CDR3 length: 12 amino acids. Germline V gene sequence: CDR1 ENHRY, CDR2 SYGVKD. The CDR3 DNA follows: TGTGCCATCAGTGACGACTCCTACGAGCAGTACTTC. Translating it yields CAISDDSYEQYF.

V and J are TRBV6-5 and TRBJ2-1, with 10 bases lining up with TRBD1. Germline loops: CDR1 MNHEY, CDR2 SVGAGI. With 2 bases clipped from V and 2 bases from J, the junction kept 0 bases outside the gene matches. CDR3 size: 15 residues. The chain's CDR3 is CASSYGTGAYNEQFF. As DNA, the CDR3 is TGTGCCAGCAGTTACGGGACAGGGGCCTACAATGAGCAGTTCTTC.

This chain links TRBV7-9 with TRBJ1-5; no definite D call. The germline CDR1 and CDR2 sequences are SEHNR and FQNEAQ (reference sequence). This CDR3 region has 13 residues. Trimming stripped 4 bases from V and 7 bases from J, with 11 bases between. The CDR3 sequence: CASSSDGEQPQHF. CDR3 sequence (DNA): TGTGCCAGCAGCTCCGACGGGGAGCAGCCCCAGCATTTT. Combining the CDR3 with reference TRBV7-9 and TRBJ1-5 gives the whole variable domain DTGVSQNPRHKITKRGQNVTFRCDPISEHNRLYWYRQTLGQGPEFLTYFQNEAQLEKSRLLSDRFSAERPKGSFSTLEIQRTEQGDSAMYLCASSSDGEQPQHFGDGTRLSIL.

The CDR3 DNA reads TGCGCCAGCAGCGGAGGGGGAACTAACTATGGCTACACCTTC. Residues: CASSGGGTNYGYTF. The chain recombines TRBV5-1 with TRBJ1-2; D might be TRBD1 (6 bases). The V end was cut by 4 bases, the J end by 0 bases, with 10 bases between. Germline assignment: CDR1 SGHRS and CDR2 YFSETQ. This CDR3 has 14 amino acids.

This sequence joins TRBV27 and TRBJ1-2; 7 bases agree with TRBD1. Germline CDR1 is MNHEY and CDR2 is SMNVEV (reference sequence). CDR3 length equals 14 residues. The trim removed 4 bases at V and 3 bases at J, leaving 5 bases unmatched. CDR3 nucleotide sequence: TGTGCCAGCAGTTCCGCCGGGACAGACTATGGCTACACCTTC. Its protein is CASSSAGTDYGYTF.

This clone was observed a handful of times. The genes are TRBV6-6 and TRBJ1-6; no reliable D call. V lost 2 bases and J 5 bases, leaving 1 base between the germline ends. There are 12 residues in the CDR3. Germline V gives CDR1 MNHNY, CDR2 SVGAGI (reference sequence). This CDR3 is CASSYDNSPLHF. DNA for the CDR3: TGTGCCAGCAGTTACGATAATTCACCCCTCCACTTT.

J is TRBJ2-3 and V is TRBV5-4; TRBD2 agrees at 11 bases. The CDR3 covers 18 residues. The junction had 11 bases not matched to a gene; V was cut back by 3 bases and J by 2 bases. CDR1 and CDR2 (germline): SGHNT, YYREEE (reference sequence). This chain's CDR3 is CASSSHGTSGTFTDTQYF. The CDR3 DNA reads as TGTGCCAGCAGCTCCCACGGGACTAGCGGCACCTTCACAGATACGCAGTATTTT.

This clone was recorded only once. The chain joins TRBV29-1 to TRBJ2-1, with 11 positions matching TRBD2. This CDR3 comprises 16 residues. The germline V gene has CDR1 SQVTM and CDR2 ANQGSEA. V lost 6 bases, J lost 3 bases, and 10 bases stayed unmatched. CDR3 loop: CSVRSFLAGGYNEQFF. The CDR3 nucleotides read TGCAGCGTGCGGTCCTTCCTAGCGGGGGGCTACAATGAGCAGTTCTTC.

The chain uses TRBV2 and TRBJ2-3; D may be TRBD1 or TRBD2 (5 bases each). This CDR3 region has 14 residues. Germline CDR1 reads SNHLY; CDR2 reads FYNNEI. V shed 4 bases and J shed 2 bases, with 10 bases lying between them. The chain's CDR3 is CASSGGLDTDTQYF. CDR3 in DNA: TGTGCCAGCAGTGGGGGGTTGGACACAGATACGCAGTATTTT. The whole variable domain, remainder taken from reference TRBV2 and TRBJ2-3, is EPEVTQTPSHQVTQMGQEVILRCVPISNHLYFYWYRQILGQKVEFLVSFYNNEISEKSEIFDDQFSVERPDGSNFTLKIRSTKLEDSAMYFCASSGGLDTDTQYFGPGTRLTVL.

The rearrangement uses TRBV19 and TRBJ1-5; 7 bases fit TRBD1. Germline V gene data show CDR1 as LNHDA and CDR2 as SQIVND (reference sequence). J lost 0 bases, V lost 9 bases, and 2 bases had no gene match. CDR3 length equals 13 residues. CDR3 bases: TGTGCCAGCGGGACAGCTAGCAATCAGCCCCAGCATTTT. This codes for CASGTASNQPQHF.

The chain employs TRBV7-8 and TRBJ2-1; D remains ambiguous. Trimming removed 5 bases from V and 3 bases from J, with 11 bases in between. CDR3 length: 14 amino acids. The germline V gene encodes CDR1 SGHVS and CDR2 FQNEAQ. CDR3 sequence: CASSTGTYYNEQFF. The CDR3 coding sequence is TGTGCCAGCAGCACTGGAACCTACTACAATGAGCAGTTCTTC.

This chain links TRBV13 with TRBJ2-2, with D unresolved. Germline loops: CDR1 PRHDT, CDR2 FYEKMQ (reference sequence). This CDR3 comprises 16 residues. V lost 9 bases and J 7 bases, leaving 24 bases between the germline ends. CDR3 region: CASSPRVNRYYGELFF. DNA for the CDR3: TGTGCCAGTAGCCCGAGAGTTAATAGATATTACGGGGAGCTGTTTTTT.

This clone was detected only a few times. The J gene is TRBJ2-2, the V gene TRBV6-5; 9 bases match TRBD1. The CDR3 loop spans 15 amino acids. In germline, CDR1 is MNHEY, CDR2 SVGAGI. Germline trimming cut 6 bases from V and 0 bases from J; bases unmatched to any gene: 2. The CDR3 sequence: CASRRTGANTGELFF. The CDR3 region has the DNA TGTGCCAGCAGGCGGACAGGGGCGAACACCGGGGAGCTGTTTTTT.

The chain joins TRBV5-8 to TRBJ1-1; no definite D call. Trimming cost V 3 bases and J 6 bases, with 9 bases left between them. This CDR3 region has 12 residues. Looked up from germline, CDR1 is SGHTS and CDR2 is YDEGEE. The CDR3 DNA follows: TGTGCCAGCAGCTCGACTGCCCCTGAAGCTTTCTTT. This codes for CASSSTAPEAFF.

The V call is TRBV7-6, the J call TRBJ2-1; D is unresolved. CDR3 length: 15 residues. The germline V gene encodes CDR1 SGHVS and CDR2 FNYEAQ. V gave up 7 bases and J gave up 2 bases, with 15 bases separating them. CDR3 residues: CASTQDNLPYNEQFF. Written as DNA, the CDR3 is TGTGCCAGCACCCAAGACAACTTACCCTACAATGAGCAGTTCTTC.

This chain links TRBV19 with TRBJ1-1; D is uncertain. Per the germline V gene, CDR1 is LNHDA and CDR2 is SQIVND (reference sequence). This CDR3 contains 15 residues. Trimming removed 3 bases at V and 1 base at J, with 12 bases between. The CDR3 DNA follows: TGTGCCAGTAGTATCATACCCCGGGAGAACACTGAAGCTTTCTTT. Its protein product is CASSIIPRENTEAFF.

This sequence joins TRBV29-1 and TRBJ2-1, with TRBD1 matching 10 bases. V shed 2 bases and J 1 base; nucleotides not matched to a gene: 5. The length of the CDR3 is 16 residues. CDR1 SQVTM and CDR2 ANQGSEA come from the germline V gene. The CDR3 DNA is TGCAGCGTTGAAACCGGGACAGGGGCTTCCTACAATGAGCAGTTCTTC. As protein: CSVETGTGASYNEQFF.

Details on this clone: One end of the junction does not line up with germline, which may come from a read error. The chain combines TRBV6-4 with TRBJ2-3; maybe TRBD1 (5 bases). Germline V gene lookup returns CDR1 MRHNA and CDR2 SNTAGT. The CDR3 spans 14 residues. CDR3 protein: CASSDQGRTGTQYF. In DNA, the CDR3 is TGTGCCAGCAGTGATCAGGGTCGCACAGGTACGCAGTATTTT.